This T cell receptor (beta chain) was captured in a study of blood T cell repertoires in COVID-19. Study information: There were acute and convalescent COVID-19 samples, and they came from the United States, Italy and Spain. Sources were T cells, B-cell-depleted T cells, or PBMCs; the material itself was cDNA or gDNA.

The CDR3 has 17 amino acids. The trim removed 1 base at V and 6 bases at J, leaving 10 bases unmatched. CDR1 LGHNA and CDR2 YNFKEQ come from the germline V gene. Data came from immunoSEQ multiplex PCR; TCRdb stores just in-frame clones and leaves some out. Here the sample spans under 250,000 clones, roughly 84% being singletons. This sequence was found in a man aged 50 or older with active or convalescent COVID-19. The specimen was peripheral blood. The gene calls are TRBV4-2 and TRBJ2-7; 12 bases map to TRBD1. CDR3 residues: CASSQAGDRGRVGEQYF. CDR3 DNA sequence: TGTGCCAGCAGCCAAGCGGGGGACAGGGGGCGCGTAGGCGAGCAGTACTTC.